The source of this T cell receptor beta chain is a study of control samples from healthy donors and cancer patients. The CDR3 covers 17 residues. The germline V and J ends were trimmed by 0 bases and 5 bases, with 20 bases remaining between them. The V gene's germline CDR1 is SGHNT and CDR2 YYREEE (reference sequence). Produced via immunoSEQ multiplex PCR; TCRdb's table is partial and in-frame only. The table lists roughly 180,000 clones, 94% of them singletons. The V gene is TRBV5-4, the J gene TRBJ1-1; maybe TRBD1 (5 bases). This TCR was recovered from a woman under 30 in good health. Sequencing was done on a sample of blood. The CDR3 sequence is CASSLAGGGGMGTEAFF. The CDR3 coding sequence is TGTGCCAGCAGCTTGGCTGGGGGGGGAGGAATGGGTACTGAAGCTTTCTTT.